This is a list of T cell receptor beta chains from one sample in a study of cytomegalovirus exposure and HLA in healthy donors. Repertoires were generated with immunoSEQ multiplex PCR, while TCRdb's copy carries only in-frame clones and drops some. The sample consists of some 120,000 clones, roughly 75% of them appearing once. Sequencing was done on a sample of PBMCs. These receptors were collected from a woman between 50 and 59 years old in good health and CMV-seronegative. The CDR3 runs from the conserved cysteine through the conserved F or W. D genes are given only for firm matches. Rows may omit the clone size; those that give it use once, few, many or a size class.

CDR3 protein: CASNPGGEGNQPQHF
CDR3 DNA: TGTGCCAGCAACCCCGGCGGGGAAGGCAATCAGCCCCAGCATTTT
J gene: TRBJ1-5
D gene: .
clone size: .
V gene: TRBV7-9

CDR3 protein: CAWRNWPTQYF
CDR3 DNA: TGTGCCTGGAGAAATTGGCCCACGCAGTATTTT
J gene: TRBJ2-3
D gene: .
clone size: .
V gene: TRBV30

CDR3 protein: CASSGGRTEAFF
CDR3 DNA: TGTGCCAGCAGCGGGGGGAGGACTGAAGCTTTCTTT
J gene: TRBJ1-1
D gene: .
clone size: once
V gene: TRBV28

CDR3 protein: CASGETGLSTEAFF
CDR3 DNA: TGTGCCAGCGGAGAAACAGGGTTGAGCACTGAAGCTTTCTTT
J gene: TRBJ1-1
D gene: .
clone size: .
V gene: TRBV28

CDR3 protein: CASSAGTGERQPQHF
CDR3 DNA: TGTGCCAGCAGCGCCGGGACAGGGGAACGGCAGCCCCAGCATTTT
J gene: TRBJ1-5
D gene: TRBD1
clone size: .
V gene: TRBV5-6

CDR3 protein: CASSLAGLDTGELFF
CDR3 DNA: TGTGCCAGCAGCTTAGCGGGACTAGACACCGGGGAGCTGTTTTTT
J gene: TRBJ2-2
D gene: TRBD2
clone size: .
V gene: TRBV7-9

CDR3 protein: CASSQTVGEVGDTQYF
CDR3 DNA: TGCGCCAGCAGCCAGACTGTCGGAGAGGTGGGAGATACGCAGTATTTT
J gene: TRBJ2-3
D gene: .
clone size: .
V gene: TRBV4-3

CDR3 protein: CASSADRDYSGANVLTF
CDR3 DNA: TGTGCCAGCAGTGCGGACAGGGACTACTCTGGGGCCAACGTCCTGACTTTC
J gene: TRBJ2-6
D gene: .
clone size: few
V gene: TRBV2

CDR3 protein: CATSPPLGGNNEQFF
CDR3 DNA: TGTGCCACCAGCCCACCTCTGGGGGGGAACAATGAGCAGTTCTTC
J gene: TRBJ2-1
D gene: TRBD2
clone size: .
V gene: TRBV15

CDR3 protein: CASSEGQAVETQYF
CDR3 DNA: TGTGCCAGTAGTGAAGGACAGGCGGTGGAGACCCAGTACTTC
J gene: TRBJ2-5
D gene: TRBD1
clone size: .
V gene: TRBV19

CDR3 protein: CAISDWDSLNTEAFF
CDR3 DNA: TGTGCCATCAGTGACTGGGACAGCCTGAACACTGAAGCTTTCTTT
J gene: TRBJ1-1
D gene: TRBD1
clone size: .
V gene: TRBV10-3

CDR3 protein: CASSPGTSGKFYEQYF
CDR3 DNA: TGTGCCAGCAGTCCCGGGACTAGCGGGAAGTTCTACGAGCAGTACTTC
J gene: TRBJ2-7
D gene: TRBD2
clone size: .
V gene: TRBV27

CDR3 protein: CASSEVTGYNSPLHF
CDR3 DNA: TGCGCCAGCAGTGAAGTGACAGGCTATAATTCACCCCTCCACTTT
J gene: TRBJ1-6
D gene: .
clone size: .
V gene: TRBV10-1